This TCR beta chain appears in the sequencing data of a study of blood T cell repertoires in COVID-19 (dated by TCRdb to the early 2020s). Looking at the study overall: The collaborator samples originated in the United States, Italy and Spain and spanned the acute and convalescent phases of COVID-19. The material from the prospective study consisted of cDNA or gDNA derived from T cells, B-cell-depleted T cells, or PBMCs. The dataset comprised deeply sampled blood TCRbeta repertoires from subjects exposed to, actively infected with, or recovered from COVID-19. The repertoires were released in a freely available public database intended as a resource for research on the immune response to SARS-CoV-2. The samples were drawn from the first 160 participants of the ongoing ImmuneRACE study and from 1,254 subjects provided by 6 global collaborators. Nearly every sample came with metadata listing a de-identified subject ID, COVID-19 status, age in years and sex. Where HLA class I and class II types were available, the types were taken from metadata supplied by the sample provider, not from assay-based typing. Broader findings and caveats from the paper: The amount of clinical and demographic metadata varied by source and participant and was provided uncurated.

In the germline V gene, CDR1 corresponds to SNHLY and CDR2 to FYNNEI. From the cysteine up to the phenylalanine, the CDR3 has a length of 11 residues. The entry retains the CDR3 DNA only, 33 bases that are in frame from base 1. Cut back by 9 bases and 0 bases, the V and J ends lie 4 bases apart. The immunoSEQ Assay, a bias-controlled multiplex PCR, was used to amplify TCRbeta CDR3 regions from genomic DNA. In the authors' own workflow: Nucleated cell counts per sample were estimated from amplification of reference gene primers within the assay. To quantify the absolute abundance of each unique TCRbeta CDR3 rearrangement, sequence reads were collapsed and filtered. Productive Simpson clonality was computed per sample as the square root of Simpson's diversity index over productive rearrangements. TCRdb took this table from immuneACCESS and kept in-frame rearrangements with V and J called. Such tables lack part of the clones; where checked against another copy, unresolved V genes explain under half of the gap, and the rest is unexplained. V, J and clone size reflect that table, while D and trimming were determined from the DNA. This sample holds about 70,000 clones; around 83% were observed only once. The top ten constitute approximately 5.5% of the sample.

Collaborating institutions collected whole blood in K2EDTA tubes following their own protocols. Collaborator samples were shipped for TCRbeta analysis as frozen whole blood, isolated PBMCs, or DNA extracted from either sample type. A remark on this clone: The antigen it binds to is not known. No clone much larger than this one lies a single base away; base qualities are absent.

The sequenced material came from peripheral blood. The clonotype originates from a man at least 80 years old with acute or convalescent COVID-19. The chain is encoded by TRBV2 joined to TRBJ2-3, with no reliable assignment of the D segment. CDR3 region: CARQSTDTQYF. Read as DNA, the sequence is TGTGCCAGACAGAGCACAGATACGCAGTATTTT.